This is a list of T cell receptor beta chains from one sample in a study of identical twins. In TCRdb, the 5' RACE reads were re-called with MiXCR into one record per CDR3 protein. The data show about 730,000 distinct CDR3 sequences, 21% seen once. These same data were also listed under a study on T cells expressing NK-cell markers.

The sample was PBMCs. The origin of the receptors is a young woman in good health. Both conserved end residues are trimmed from each CDR3. A D gene is named only where the DNA matches it firmly.

v_call	cdr3_length	j_call	d_call	cdr3_aa
TRBV5-1	13	TRBJ2-7	TRBD2	ASSFISGPTYEQY
TRBV11-1	17	TRBJ2-2	TRBD1	ASSPQYFDRGRLAGELF
TRBV20-1	12	TRBJ1-1	NA	SARYLEMNTEAF
TRBV6-5	10	TRBJ2-7	NA	ASHSFGDEQY
TRBV6-5	13	TRBJ2-3	NA	ASSYSTGITDTQY
TRBV24-1	12	TRBJ2-3	TRBD1	ATSAGQGTDTQY
TRBV5-1	15	TRBJ2-1	TRBD2	ASRSALRGGSYNEQF
TRBV5-1	13	TRBJ2-1	NA	ASSLQGGQYNEQF
TRBV12-3/TRBV12-4	12	TRBJ2-7	TRBD2	ASSLRPSGYEQY
TRBV12-3/TRBV12-4	13	TRBJ2-7	NA	ASSLEPAFLYEQY
TRBV6-2/TRBV6-3	14	TRBJ2-1	TRBD2	ASSLLAGGPHNEQF
TRBV29-1	14	TRBJ2-5	TRBD2	SVEDPTSGDQETQY
TRBV10-2	17	TRBJ2-1	TRBD2	ASTSSVASGLLTYNEQF